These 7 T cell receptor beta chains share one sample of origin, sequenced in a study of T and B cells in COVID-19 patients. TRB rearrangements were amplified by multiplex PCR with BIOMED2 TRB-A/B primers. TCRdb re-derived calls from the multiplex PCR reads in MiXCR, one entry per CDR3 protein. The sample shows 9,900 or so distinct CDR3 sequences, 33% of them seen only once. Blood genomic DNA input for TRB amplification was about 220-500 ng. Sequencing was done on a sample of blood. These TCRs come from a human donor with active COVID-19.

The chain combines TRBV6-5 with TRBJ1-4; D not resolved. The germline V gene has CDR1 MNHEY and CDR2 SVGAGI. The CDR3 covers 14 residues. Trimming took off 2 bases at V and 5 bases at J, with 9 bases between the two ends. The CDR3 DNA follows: TGTGCCAGCAGTTACGGGCGGAACAATGAAAAACTGTTTTTT. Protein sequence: CASSYGRNNEKLFF.

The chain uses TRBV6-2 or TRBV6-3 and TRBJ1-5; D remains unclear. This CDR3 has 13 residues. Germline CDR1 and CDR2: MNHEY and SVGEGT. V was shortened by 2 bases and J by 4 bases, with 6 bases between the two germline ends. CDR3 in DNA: TGTGCCAGCAGTTACCCCCTAAATCAGCCCCAGCATTTT. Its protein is CASSYPLNQPQHF.

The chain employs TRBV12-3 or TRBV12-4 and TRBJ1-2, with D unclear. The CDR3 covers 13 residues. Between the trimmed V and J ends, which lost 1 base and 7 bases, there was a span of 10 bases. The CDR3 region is CASSLGTVSGYTF. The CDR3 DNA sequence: TGTGCCAGCAGTTTAGGGACGGTGAGTGGCTACACCTTC.

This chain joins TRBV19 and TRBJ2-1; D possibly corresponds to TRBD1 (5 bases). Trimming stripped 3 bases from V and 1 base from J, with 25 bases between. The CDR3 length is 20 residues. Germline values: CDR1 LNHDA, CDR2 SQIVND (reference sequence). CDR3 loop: CASSIPETGTLGLSYNEQFF. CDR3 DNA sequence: TGTGCCAGTAGTATCCCCGAGACTGGAACCCTGGGGCTTTCCTACAATGAGCAGTTCTTC.

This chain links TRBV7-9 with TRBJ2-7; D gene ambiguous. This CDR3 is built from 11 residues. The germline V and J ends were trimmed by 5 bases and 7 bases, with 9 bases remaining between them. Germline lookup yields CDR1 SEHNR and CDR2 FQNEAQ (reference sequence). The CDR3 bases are TGTGCCAGCAGCCAAGGACCGGAGCAGTACTTC. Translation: CASSQGPEQYF.

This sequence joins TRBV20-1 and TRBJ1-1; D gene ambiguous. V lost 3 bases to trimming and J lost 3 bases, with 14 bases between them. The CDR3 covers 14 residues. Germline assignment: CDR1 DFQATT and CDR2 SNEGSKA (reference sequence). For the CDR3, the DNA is TGCAGTGCTAGCCCGACATTTTGGGACACTGAAGCTTTCTTT. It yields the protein CSASPTFWDTEAFF.

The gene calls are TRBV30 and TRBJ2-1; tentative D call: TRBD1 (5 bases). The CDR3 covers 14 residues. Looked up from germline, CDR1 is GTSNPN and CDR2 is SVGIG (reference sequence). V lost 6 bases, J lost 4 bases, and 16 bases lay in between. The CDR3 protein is CACSIGVAYNEQFF. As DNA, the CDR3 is TGTGCCTGTTCTATAGGGGTAGCTTACAATGAGCAGTTCTTC.